This T cell receptor beta chain was observed in a study of blood T cell repertoires in COVID-19. As for the study in general: Acute-phase and convalescent COVID-19 samples originated in the United States, Italy and Spain. From T cells, B-cell-depleted T cells, or PBMCs came the material, which was cDNA or gDNA.

In the authors' methods: Counts of nucleated cells, estimated from reference gene primer amplification, were obtained. Measured with immunoSEQ multiplex PCR; TCRdb has only the in-frame clones, and not every one. Clone size and V and J calls were adopted from that table, with D and trimming inferred from the DNA. Here the sample spans around 700,000 clones, 70% to 90% being singletons. V was pared by 2 bases and J by 4 bases, with 11 bases between. In germline, CDR1 is SGHVS, CDR2 FQNEAQ. The CDR3 length is 14 residues. This receptor was obtained from a woman under 30 with acute or convalescent COVID-19. The V and J genes are TRBV7-8 and TRBJ2-5; unclear D gene. The sample consisted of peripheral blood. The CDR3: CASSLPRLRETQYF. CDR3 coding DNA: TGTGCCAGCAGCTTACCCCGCTTGAGAGAGACCCAGTACTTC.